These 31 T cell receptor beta chains were sequenced from one sample in a study of T cell responses to AZD1222 COVID-19 vaccine. Assay: immunoSEQ multiplex PCR; the TCRdb copy retains only in-frame clones and omits some. The data hold 150,000 to 200,000 clones, with 94% observed a single time. The sequences come from peripheral blood, collected 28 days after the second AZD1222 dose. These TCRs come from an adult who received the AZD1222 COVID-19 vaccine.

The chain links TRBV28 to TRBJ1-1; D ambiguous. Looked up from germline, CDR1 is MDHEN and CDR2 is SYDVKM. V lost 6 bases to trimming and J lost 2 bases, with 7 bases between them. This CDR3 comprises 12 residues. The CDR3 region has the DNA TGTGCCAGCAGAGAGTATAACACTGAAGCTTTCTTT. It codes for CASREYNTEAFF. Full variable domain (remainder filled in from reference TRBV28 and TRBJ1-1): DVKVTQSSRYLVKRTGEKVFLECVQDMDHENMFWYRQDPGLGLRLIYFSYDVKMKEKGDIPEGYSVSREKKERFSLILESASTNQTSMYLCASREYNTEAFFGQGTRLTVV.

V gene TRBV5-4 combines with J gene TRBJ2-3; a weak D match, TRBD1 (5 bases). The CDR3 has 15 amino acids. Germline CDR1 and CDR2: SGHNT and YYREEE (reference sequence). V lost 4 bases, J lost 6 bases, and 18 bases lay in between. CDR3 sequence reads: CASSPWLGRDDTQYF. CDR3 DNA: TGTGCCAGCAGCCCCTGGTTGGGGCGCGACGATACGCAGTATTTT.

CDR3 region: CAWAEGLETQYF. The CDR3 DNA sequence: TGTGCCTGGGCGGAGGGCCTTGAGACCCAGTACTTC. The chain couples TRBV30 to TRBJ2-5; maybe TRBD2 (6 bases). Germline values: CDR1 GTSNPN, CDR2 SVGIG (reference sequence). The germline V and J ends were trimmed by 5 bases and 5 bases, with 12 bases remaining between them. The CDR3 loop spans 12 amino acids. The full variable domain, its missing parts supplied by reference TRBV30 and TRBJ2-5, is SQTIHQWPATLVQPVGSPLSLECTVEGTSNPNLYWYRQAAGRGLQLLFYSVGIGQISSEVPQNLSASRPQDRQFILSSKKLLLSDSGFYLCAWAEGLETQYFGPGTRLLVL.

The chain couples TRBV5-1 to TRBJ1-4; 7 bases line up with TRBD1. The germline V gene has CDR1 SGHRS and CDR2 YFSETQ. This CDR3 has 15 residues. Trimming cost V 4 bases and J 5 bases; bases outside gene matches: 8. For the CDR3, the DNA is TGCGCCAGCAGCCCGGGGGGACAGTACAATGAAAAACTGTTTTTT. Translating gives CASSPGGQYNEKLFF.

The J gene is TRBJ2-2, the V gene TRBV27, with 10 bases that match TRBD2. V lost 3 bases and J lost 5; bases outside the gene matches: 9. The CDR3 length is 17 residues. The germline V gene has CDR1 MNHEY and CDR2 SMNVEV (reference sequence). DNA for the CDR3: TGTGCCAGCAGTTTGGTGAGGTTTAGCGGGAGGACCGGGGAGCTGTTTTTT. This encodes CASSLVRFSGRTGELFF.

V gene TRBV11-2 combines with J gene TRBJ2-7, with a weak D call TRBD1 (5 bases). This CDR3 is 14 amino acids long. The ends were cut back, 0 bases at V and 5 bases at J, with 11 bases in the middle. Germline assignment: CDR1 SGHAT and CDR2 FQNNGV. The CDR3 protein is CASSLEPGLDEQYF. For the CDR3, the DNA is TGTGCCAGCAGCTTAGAGCCAGGGTTGGACGAGCAGTACTTC.

The count of this clone is one. The CDR3 DNA follows: TGTGCCAGCAGCTCACAGGGGGACGAGCAGTACTTC. It is translated as CASSSQGDEQYF. This chain links TRBV6-6 with TRBJ2-7; 8 bases align to TRBD1. Germline V lookup: CDR1 MNHNY, CDR2 SVGAGI (reference sequence). This CDR3 contains 12 residues. V dropped 6 bases and J dropped 5; count of bases not matched to a gene: 3.

This chain uses TRBV28 with TRBJ1-5; no clear D. This CDR3 is built from 16 residues. V was cut by 3 bases and J by 0 bases, with 12 bases left in between. Germline-derived CDR1 and CDR2 are MDHEN and SYDVKM. The CDR3 DNA is TGTGCCAGCAGTTTTGCCGGAAAAACTAGCAATCAGCCCCAGCATTTT. Its translation is CASSFAGKTSNQPQHF.

The chain couples TRBV27 to TRBJ2-1; 9 nucleotides align to TRBD2. Germline V gives CDR1 MNHEY, CDR2 SMNVEV (reference sequence). The CDR3 has 15 residues. V was pared by 4 bases and J by 3 bases, with 4 bases of the junction left unmatched. The CDR3 loop reads CASSSGTSLYNEQFF. The DNA of the CDR3 is TGTGCCAGCAGTTCCGGGACTAGCCTCTACAATGAGCAGTTCTTC.

As DNA, the CDR3 is TGTGCCAGTAGTATGAAACTTCGACAGGGGCCCTACGAGCAGTACTTC. The encoded protein is CASSMKLRQGPYEQYF. This chain connects TRBV19 to TRBJ2-7; 8 nucleotides match TRBD1. CDR1 and CDR2 from the germline V gene are LNHDA and SQIVND (reference sequence). The CDR3 spans 16 residues. V trimming: 3 bases; J trimming: 2 bases; junction bases outside the gene matches: 9.

V usage is TRBV27 and J usage is TRBJ1-6; weak D call: TRBD1 (6 bases). The V and J ends lost 0 bases and 9 bases respectively, with 15 bases between them. The CDR3 is 16 amino acids. The germline gives CDR1 MNHEY, CDR2 SMNVEV (reference sequence). CDR3 sequence reads: CASSLSAGTMISPLHF. The CDR3 DNA reads TGTGCCAGCAGTTTATCGGCCGGGACAATGATTTCACCCCTCCACTTT.

The V gene is TRBV7-2, the J gene TRBJ2-7; TRBD1 or TRBD2 may be the D gene (5 bases each). This CDR3 has 14 amino acids. V was cut by 6 bases and J by 7 bases, with 19 bases left in between. Looked up from germline, CDR1 is SGHTA and CDR2 is FQGNSA. CDR3 in DNA: TGTGCCAGCAGTGCCGGGACCAACCTAAAGGAGCAGTACTTC. It codes for CASSAGTNLKEQYF.

This clone came up once. The rearrangement joins TRBV5-4 to TRBJ1-6; D is possibly TRBD1 (6 bases). Trimming stripped 1 base from V and 7 bases from J, with 15 bases between. Germline values: CDR1 SGHNT, CDR2 YYREEE (reference sequence). CDR3 size: 16 residues. The CDR3 nucleotides are TGTGCCAGCAGCTTGTTTACAGGGTTCGGGAATTCACCCCTCCACTTT. Translation gives CASSLFTGFGNSPLHF. Drawing the rest from reference TRBV5-4 and TRBJ1-6, the complete variable domain is ETGVTQSPTHLIKTRGQQVTLRCSSQSGHNTVSWYQQALGQGPQFIFQYYREEENGRGNFPPRFSGLQFPNYSSELNVNALELDDSALYLCASSLFTGFGNSPLHFGNGTRLTVT.

V and J are TRBV14 and TRBJ2-5, with 10 bases aligning to TRBD2. Looked up from germline, CDR1 is SGHDN and CDR2 is FVKESK. The CDR3 extends over 19 amino acids. With 3 bases clipped from V and 6 bases from J, the junction kept 19 bases outside the gene matches. The CDR3 reads CASSQAGLTASGSGQTQYF. DNA for the CDR3: TGTGCCAGCAGCCAGGCCGGGTTGACCGCTAGCGGGAGTGGTCAGACCCAGTACTTC. Full variable domain (rest looked up from reference TRBV14 and TRBJ2-5): EAGVTQFPSHSVIEKGQTVTLRCDPISGHDNLYWYRRVMGKEIKFLLHFVKESKQDESGMPNNRFLAERTGGTYSTLKVQPAELEDSGVYFCASSQAGLTASGSGQTQYFGPGTRLLVL.

The chain is built from TRBV30 and TRBJ2-5, with 7 bases lining up with TRBD2. This CDR3 has 12 residues. J gave up 4 bases and V 2 bases, and 1 base lay outside the gene matches. The germline V gene has CDR1 GTSNPN and CDR2 SVGIG (reference sequence). This chain's CDR3 is CAWSPGGETQYF. CDR3 nucleotides: TGTGCCTGGAGTCCGGGAGGAGAGACCCAGTACTTC.

This clone is a singleton in its sample. This chain connects TRBV5-1 to TRBJ1-6, with unresolved D. V was trimmed by 1 base and J by 9 bases, leaving 11 bases between them. This CDR3 spans 14 amino acids. Germline V gives CDR1 SGHRS, CDR2 YFSETQ. CDR3: CASSLLSLSSPLHF. The CDR3 nucleotides are TGCGCCAGCAGCTTGCTCAGTTTGAGTTCACCCCTCCACTTT.

The genes are TRBV20-1 and TRBJ2-1; D gene ambiguous. V was pared by 3 bases and J by 8 bases, with 20 bases between. CDR1 and CDR2 (germline): DFQATT, SNEGSKA (reference sequence). The CDR3 length is 15 residues. For the CDR3, the DNA is TGCAGTGCTAGTTTGGCGGAGTCTCCGTCCGATGAGCAGTTCTTC. This sequence encodes CSASLAESPSDEQFF.

This clone showed up many times. The chain uses TRBV19 and TRBJ2-1, with 9 bases identical to TRBD2. Germline V gives CDR1 LNHDA, CDR2 SQIVND (reference sequence). The trim removed 5 bases at V and 1 base at J, leaving 12 bases unmatched. This CDR3 is built from 18 residues. The CDR3 DNA follows: TGTGCCAGTAGTCAGGGTAGCGGGAGAAAAAGGTCCTACAATGAGCAGTTCTTC. It is translated as CASSQGSGRKRSYNEQFF. Using reference TRBV19 and TRBJ2-1 for the parts outside the CDR3, the full variable domain is DGGITQSPKYLFRKEGQNVTLSCEQNLNHDAMYWYRQDPGQGLRLIYYSQIVNDFQKGDIAEGYSVSREKKESFPLTVTSAQKNPTAFYLCASSQGSGRKRSYNEQFFGPGTRLTVL.

The chain has TRBV27 and TRBJ1-1; D call uncertain. Trimming took off 7 bases at V and 0 bases at J, with 15 bases between the two ends. CDR1 is MNHEY, CDR2 SMNVEV, per germline (reference sequence). This CDR3 is 15 amino acids long. CDR3 residues: CASKSFRTVNTEAFF. The DNA for the CDR3 is TGTGCCAGCAAAAGTTTCCGAACAGTGAACACTGAAGCTTTCTTT.

The J gene is TRBJ2-3, the V gene TRBV4-1; D unresolved. The CDR3 is made up of 15 amino acids. Germline values: CDR1 MGHRA, CDR2 YSYEKL. Trimming removed 0 bases at V and 4 bases at J, with 11 bases between. The CDR3 loop reads CASSQDPGLADTQYF. The DNA for the CDR3 is TGCGCCAGCAGCCAAGATCCCGGTCTCGCAGATACGCAGTATTTT.

V and J are TRBV14 and TRBJ2-5, with 10 bases matching TRBD2. This CDR3 region has 15 residues. Germline V lookup: CDR1 SGHDN, CDR2 FVKESK. V lost 4 bases to trimming and J lost 2 bases; unmatched junction nucleotides: 4. The chain's CDR3 is CASSLGLAVQETQYF. The CDR3 DNA is TGTGCCAGCAGCCTTGGACTAGCGGTACAAGAGACCCAGTACTTC.

This rearrangement joins TRBV5-1 to TRBJ2-1; TRBD1 might be the D (5 bases). Per germline, CDR1 SGHRS and CDR2 YFSETQ. The CDR3 is 14 amino acids. Trimming stripped 4 bases from V and 1 base from J, with 9 bases between. In nucleotides, the CDR3 is TGCGCCAGCAGCCCAGGGCAATCCTACAATGAGCAGTTCTTC. This translates into CASSPGQSYNEQFF. The whole variable domain, filled in from reference TRBV5-1 and TRBJ2-1, reads KAGVTQTPRYLIKTRGQQVTLSCSPISGHRSVSWYQQTPGQGLQFLFEYFSETQRNKGNFPGRFSGRQFSNSRSEMNVSTLELGDSALYLCASSPGQSYNEQFFGPGTRLTVL.

The chain employs TRBV6-1 and TRBJ2-2; 10 bases map to TRBD2. Trimming removed 4 bases from V and 1 base from J; junction bases left unmatched: 6. This CDR3 is built from 17 residues. CDR1 MNHNS and CDR2 SASEGT come from the germline V gene. The CDR3 protein is CASSALAGVENTGELFF. The CDR3 coding sequence is TGTGCCAGCAGTGCTCTAGCGGGAGTAGAGAACACCGGGGAGCTGTTTTTT.

The V gene is TRBV30, the J gene TRBJ2-2; 8 bases map to TRBD2. Germline V gene sequence: CDR1 GTSNPN, CDR2 SVGIG (reference sequence). The CDR3 is 16 amino acids. V lost 0 bases to trimming and J lost 6 bases; unmatched junction nucleotides: 9. The CDR3 protein is CAWSVFKGLGSGELFF. The CDR3 DNA sequence: TGTGCCTGGAGTGTATTTAAGGGACTAGGATCCGGGGAGCTGTTTTTT.

This clone was seen once. The V call is TRBV4-1, the J call TRBJ2-5, with TRBD1 identical over 8 bases. The V and J ends lost 0 bases and 2 bases, in that order; junction bases with no gene match: 8. CDR3 length: 17 residues. CDR1 is MGHRA and CDR2 is YSYEKL in the germline V gene. In DNA form, the CDR3 reads TGCGCCAGCAGCCAAGATCCAGGGGGCTTCCTTCAAGAGACCCAGTACTTC. Amino acids: CASSQDPGGFLQETQYF.

This chain joins TRBV7-9 and TRBJ2-1; TRBD2 aligns across 9 bases. Germline CDR1 SEHNR, CDR2 FQNEAQ (reference sequence). V lost 3 bases and J lost 0; bases outside the gene matches: 3. The CDR3 runs to 16 residues. CDR3 protein: CASSFLAGTSYNEQFF. The CDR3 coding sequence is TGTGCCAGCAGCTTCCTAGCGGGAACCTCCTACAATGAGCAGTTCTTC. The full variable domain, its missing parts supplied by reference TRBV7-9 and TRBJ2-1, is DTGVSQNPRHKITKRGQNVTFRCDPISEHNRLYWYRQTLGQGPEFLTYFQNEAQLEKSRLLSDRFSAERPKGSFSTLEIQRTEQGDSAMYLCASSFLAGTSYNEQFFGPGTRLTVL.

The chain employs TRBV19 and TRBJ1-1; D remains unclear. V lost 7 bases to trimming and J lost 1 base, with 10 bases between them. This CDR3 comprises 13 residues. Per the germline V gene, CDR1 is LNHDA and CDR2 is SQIVND (reference sequence). CDR3 DNA sequence: TGTGCCAGTATATCTAACCCGAACACTGAAGCTTTCTTT. This gives the protein CASISNPNTEAFF.

This clone appeared once. The CDR3 region has the DNA TGTGCCAGCAGCTTCGAGGGGTCCTTTGAAGCTTTCTTT. Its protein product is CASSFEGSFEAFF. J is TRBJ1-1 and V is TRBV6-5, with D possibly being TRBD1 (5 bases). CDR1 and CDR2 from the germline V gene are MNHEY and SVGAGI. There are 13 residues in the CDR3. Trimming removed 6 bases from V and 7 bases from J, with 15 bases in between.

This chain uses TRBV5-1 with TRBJ2-1; possible D gene TRBD2, 6 bases. The CDR3 runs to 15 residues. Germline lookup yields CDR1 SGHRS and CDR2 YFSETQ. The ends were cut back, 3 bases at V and 1 base at J, with 11 bases in the middle. The CDR3 DNA reads TGCGCCAGCAGCTGGGACTTTGGATCCTACAATGAGCAGTTCTTC. It translates to CASSWDFGSYNEQFF. Supplemented by reference TRBV5-1 and TRBJ2-1, the full variable domain reads KAGVTQTPRYLIKTRGQQVTLSCSPISGHRSVSWYQQTPGQGLQFLFEYFSETQRNKGNFPGRFSGRQFSNSRSEMNVSTLELGDSALYLCASSWDFGSYNEQFFGPGTRLTVL.

The CDR3 loop is CASSPLLASTDTQYF. The CDR3 nucleotides read TGTGCCAGCTCACCACTCTTAGCTAGCACAGATACGCAGTATTTT. The chain recombines TRBV18 with TRBJ2-3; unclear D gene. Germline CDR1 is KGHSH and CDR2 is LQKENI. The CDR3 loop spans 15 amino acids. V was shortened by 1 base and J by 0 bases, with 8 bases between the two germline ends.

This sequence joins TRBV21-1 and TRBJ2-7; TRBD2, the table's D call, lacks a check against the DNA. TRBV21-1 is tagged as a pseudogene. The CDR3 is 14 residues long. Here the CDR3 DNA reads TGTGCCAGCAGCAAAGCGCGGGCAGTCTACGAGCAGTACTTC. Translation: CASSKARAVYEQYF.